Included here is one T cell receptor (beta chain) sequence, with context. Its antigen is unidentified. V dropped 2 bases and J dropped 4 bases, with 15 bases sitting between them. Germline V gives CDR1 SNHLY, CDR2 FYNNEI. There are 15 residues in the CDR3. The sample belongs to a study of T-cell reconstitution after alpha-beta-depleted transplantation in children. Study-wide results and limits: After one year, T-cell counts and TCRbeta diversity mostly came from new T cells. Where alpha-beta T cells came from about two months after transplant was reportedly several hundred expanded graft clones. The origin of high day-60 TCRbeta diversity in some patients lay in surviving recipient T cells and thymic progenitors.

Preparing the TCRbeta library involved the use of unique molecular identifiers. A single record per CDR3 protein comes from TCRdb applying MiXCR to the PCR reads. This table holds about 300,000 distinct CDR3 sequences, over 9.5% found once. Sequences were derived from PBMCs, sampled before TCRalphabeta/CD19-depleted stem cell transplant. The chain combines TRBV2 with TRBJ2-7; TRBD2 is a possible D gene (5 bases). The source is a boy in the first two years of life with acute myeloid leukemia, due to receive a stem cell transplant. The CDR3 region is CASSERSGIPYEQYF. The CDR3 nucleotides read TGTGCCAGCAGTGAAAGGTCGGGGATTCCGTACGAGCAGTACTTC.